The present T cell receptor (beta chain) was sequenced within a study of breast tumors, draining lymph nodes, adjacent tissues. The study's findings and limits: Tumors had less TCR diversity than lymph nodes, more than nontumor tissue. That most tumor T cells come from lymph nodes remained unproven.

CDR3 length equals 16 residues. The V and J ends lost 2 bases and 4 bases respectively, with 15 bases between them. Germline CDR1 is KGHSH and CDR2 is LQKENI. TCRdb passed the multiplex PCR reads through MiXCR, listing each CDR3 protein once. The data hold roughly 23,000 distinct CDR3 sequences, with around three fifths observed a single time. Comments on this clonotype: Its matching antigen is unknown.

The V and J genes are TRBV18 and TRBJ2-1; D possibly corresponds to TRBD2 (6 bases). The receptor was isolated from a female donor with breast cancer. Some clones in this sample may be carry-over from other donors' samples. Specimen: tumor-adjacent breast tissue. This CDR3 reads CASSPSISGQYNEQFF. CDR3 nucleotide sequence: TGTGCCAGCTCACCATCAATTAGCGGCCAATACAATGAGCAGTTCTTC.